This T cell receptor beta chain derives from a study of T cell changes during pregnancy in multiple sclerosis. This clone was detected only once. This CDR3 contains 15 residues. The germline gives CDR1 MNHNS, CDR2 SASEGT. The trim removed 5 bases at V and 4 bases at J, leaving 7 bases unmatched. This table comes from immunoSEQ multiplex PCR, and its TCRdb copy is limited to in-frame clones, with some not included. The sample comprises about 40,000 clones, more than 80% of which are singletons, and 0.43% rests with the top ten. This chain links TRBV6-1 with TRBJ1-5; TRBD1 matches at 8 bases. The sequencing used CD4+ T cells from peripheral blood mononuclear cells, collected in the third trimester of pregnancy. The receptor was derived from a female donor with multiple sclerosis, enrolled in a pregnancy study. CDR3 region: CASSLTGVGNQPQHF. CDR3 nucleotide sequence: TGTGCCAGCAGTCTGACAGGGGTAGGAAATCAGCCCCAGCATTTT.